This TCR beta chain was sequenced for a study of blood T cell repertoires in COVID-19. As for the study in general: The origin of the acute and convalescent COVID-19 samples was the United States, Italy and Spain. Nucleic acid was either cDNA or gDNA, and it came from T cells, B-cell-depleted T cells, or PBMCs.

V was pared by 10 bases and J by 3 bases, with 5 bases of the junction left unmatched. In germline, CDR1 is ENHRY, CDR2 SYGVKD. This CDR3 region has 13 residues. Authors' methods: Using reference gene primer amplification, nucleated cell counts were estimated. Only in-frame clones appear in the TCRdb table, and some are missing; sequencing was by immunoSEQ multiplex PCR. Clonal size and the V and J genes are those of that table, whereas D and trimming came from the DNA. This table has about 250,000 clones, around 90% appearing once. Sequencing was done on a sample of peripheral blood. The V and J genes are TRBV10-3 and TRBJ2-2; 7 bases line up with TRBD2. This TCR was sampled from a woman in her thirties or forties who had recovered from COVID-19. Here the CDR3 DNA reads TGTGCCACCGGCCGGGGGGACACCGGGGAGCTGTTTTTT. It specifies CATGRGDTGELFF.